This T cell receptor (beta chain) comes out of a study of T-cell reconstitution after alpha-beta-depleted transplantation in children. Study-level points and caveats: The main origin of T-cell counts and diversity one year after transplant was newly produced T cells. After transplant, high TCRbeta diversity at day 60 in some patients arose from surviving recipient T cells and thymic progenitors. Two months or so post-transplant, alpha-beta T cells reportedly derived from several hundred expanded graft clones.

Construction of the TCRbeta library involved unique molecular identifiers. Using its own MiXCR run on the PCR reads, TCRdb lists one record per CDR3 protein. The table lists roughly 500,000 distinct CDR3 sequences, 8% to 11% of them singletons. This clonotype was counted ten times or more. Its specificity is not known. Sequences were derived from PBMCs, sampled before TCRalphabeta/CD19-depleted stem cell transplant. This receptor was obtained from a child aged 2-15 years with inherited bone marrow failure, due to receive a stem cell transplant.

The CDR3 sequence is CASSQDTGLNYGYTF. CDR3 in DNA: TGTGCCAGCAGCCAGGATACAGGTCTTAACTATGGCTACACCTTC. The chain has TRBV3-1 and TRBJ1-2; the D gene is possibly TRBD1 (5 bases). The CDR3 is made up of 15 amino acids. V was shortened by 3 bases and J by 1 base, with 12 bases between the two germline ends. Germline V lookup: CDR1 LGHDT, CDR2 YNNKEL (reference sequence).